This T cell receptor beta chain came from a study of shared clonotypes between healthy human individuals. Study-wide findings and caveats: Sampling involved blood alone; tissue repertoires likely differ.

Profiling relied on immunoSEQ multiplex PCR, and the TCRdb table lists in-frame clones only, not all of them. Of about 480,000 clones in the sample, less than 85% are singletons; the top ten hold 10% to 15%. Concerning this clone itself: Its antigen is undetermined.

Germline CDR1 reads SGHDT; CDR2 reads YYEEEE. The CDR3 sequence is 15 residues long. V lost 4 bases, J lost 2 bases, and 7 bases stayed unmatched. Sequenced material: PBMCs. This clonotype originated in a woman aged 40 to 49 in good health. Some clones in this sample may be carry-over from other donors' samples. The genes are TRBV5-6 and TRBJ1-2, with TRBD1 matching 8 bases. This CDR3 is CASSLTDRVNYGYTF. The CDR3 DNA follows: TGTGCCAGCAGCCTGACGGACAGGGTGAACTATGGCTACACCTTC. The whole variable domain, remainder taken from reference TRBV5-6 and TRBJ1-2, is DAGVTQSPTHLIKTRGQQVTLRCSPKSGHDTVSWYQQALGQGPQFIFQYYEEEERQRGNFPDRFSGHQFPNYSSELNVNALLLGDSALYLCASSLTDRVNYGYTFGSGTRLTVV.